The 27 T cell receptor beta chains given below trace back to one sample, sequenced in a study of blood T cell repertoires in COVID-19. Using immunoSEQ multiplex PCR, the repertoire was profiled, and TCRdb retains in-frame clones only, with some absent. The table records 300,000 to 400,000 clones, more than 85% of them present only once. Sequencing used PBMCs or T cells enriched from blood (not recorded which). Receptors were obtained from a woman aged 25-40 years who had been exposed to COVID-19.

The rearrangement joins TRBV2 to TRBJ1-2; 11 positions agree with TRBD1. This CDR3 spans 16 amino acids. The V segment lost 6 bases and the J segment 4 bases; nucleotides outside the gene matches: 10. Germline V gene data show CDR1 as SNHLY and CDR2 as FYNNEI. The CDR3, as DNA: TGTGCCAGCAGCCCCCGGACAGGGGGCGCAGGCTATGGCTACACCTTC. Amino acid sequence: CASSPRTGGAGYGYTF.

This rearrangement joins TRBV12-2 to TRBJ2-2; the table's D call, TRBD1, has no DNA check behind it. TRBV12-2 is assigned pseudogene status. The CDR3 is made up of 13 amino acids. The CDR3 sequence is CASRLRGPGELFF. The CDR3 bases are TGTGCAAGTCGCTTAAGGGGGCCCGGGGAGCTGTTTTTT.

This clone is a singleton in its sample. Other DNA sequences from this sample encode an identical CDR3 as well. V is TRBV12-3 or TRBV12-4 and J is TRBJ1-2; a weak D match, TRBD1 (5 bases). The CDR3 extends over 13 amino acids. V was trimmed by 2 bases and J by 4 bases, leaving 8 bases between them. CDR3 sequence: CASSLRGGYGYTF. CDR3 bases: TGTGCCAGCAGTTTACGGGGGGGCTATGGCTACACCTTC.

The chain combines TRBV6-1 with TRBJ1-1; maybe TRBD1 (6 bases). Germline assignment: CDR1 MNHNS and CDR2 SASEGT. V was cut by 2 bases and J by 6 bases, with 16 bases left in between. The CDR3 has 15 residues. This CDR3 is CASSELGGTMAEAFF. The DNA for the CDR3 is TGTGCCAGCAGTGAATTGGGTGGGACAATGGCTGAAGCTTTCTTT.

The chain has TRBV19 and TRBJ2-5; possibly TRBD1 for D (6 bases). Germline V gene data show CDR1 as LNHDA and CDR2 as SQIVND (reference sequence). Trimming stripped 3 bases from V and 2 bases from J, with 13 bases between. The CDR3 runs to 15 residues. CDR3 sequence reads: CASSIRGWGQETQYF. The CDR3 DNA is TGTGCCAGTAGTATCAGGGGTTGGGGTCAAGAGACCCAGTACTTC.

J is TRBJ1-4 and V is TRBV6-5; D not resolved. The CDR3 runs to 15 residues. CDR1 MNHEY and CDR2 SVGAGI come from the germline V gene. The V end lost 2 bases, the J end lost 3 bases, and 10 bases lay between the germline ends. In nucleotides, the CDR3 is TGTGCCAGCAGTTACAGTGAGGAATCTAATGAAAAACTGTTTTTT. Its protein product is CASSYSEESNEKLFF.

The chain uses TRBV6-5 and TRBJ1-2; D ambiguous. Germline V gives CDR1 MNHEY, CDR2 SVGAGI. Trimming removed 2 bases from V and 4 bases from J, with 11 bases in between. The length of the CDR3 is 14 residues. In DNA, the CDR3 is TGTGCCAGCAGTTACGGGCAGCTTAGCTATGGCTACACCTTC. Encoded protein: CASSYGQLSYGYTF.

The CDR3 protein is CASSLVTTGLDIGNTIYF. CDR3 DNA: TGTGCCAGCAGCTTGGTTACCACAGGGCTCGATATTGGAAACACCATATATTTT. The chain employs TRBV5-4 and TRBJ1-3, with a possible D match to TRBD1 (6 bases). From germline, CDR1 is SGHNT and CDR2 YYREEE (reference sequence). The germline V and J ends were trimmed by 0 bases and 3 bases, with 19 bases remaining between them. The CDR3 sequence is 18 residues long.

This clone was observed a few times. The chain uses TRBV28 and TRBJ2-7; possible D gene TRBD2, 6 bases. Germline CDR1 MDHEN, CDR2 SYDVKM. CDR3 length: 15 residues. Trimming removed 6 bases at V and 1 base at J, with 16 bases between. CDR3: CASRDRDSASYEQYF. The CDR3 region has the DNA TGTGCCAGCAGGGACCGGGACTCCGCATCCTACGAGCAGTACTTC.

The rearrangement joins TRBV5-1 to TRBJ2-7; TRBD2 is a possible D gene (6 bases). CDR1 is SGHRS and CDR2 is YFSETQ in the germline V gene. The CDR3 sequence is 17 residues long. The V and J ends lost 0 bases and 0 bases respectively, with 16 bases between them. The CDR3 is CASSLGRAGASSYEQYF. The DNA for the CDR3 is TGCGCCAGCAGCTTGGGGAGGGCAGGCGCCAGCTCCTACGAGCAGTACTTC.

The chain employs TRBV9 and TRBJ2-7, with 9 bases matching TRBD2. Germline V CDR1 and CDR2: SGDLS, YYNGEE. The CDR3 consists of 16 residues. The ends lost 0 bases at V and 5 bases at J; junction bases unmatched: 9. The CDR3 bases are TGTGCCAGCAGCGTAGAGTTGGGACTAGCTGTAGACGAGCAGTACTTC. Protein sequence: CASSVELGLAVDEQYF. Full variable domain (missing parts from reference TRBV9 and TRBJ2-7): DSGVTQTPKHLITATGQRVTLRCSPRSGDLSVYWYQQSLDQGLQFLIQYYNGEERAKGNILERFSAQQFPDLHSELNLSSLELGDSALYFCASSVELGLAVDEQYFGPGTRLTVT.

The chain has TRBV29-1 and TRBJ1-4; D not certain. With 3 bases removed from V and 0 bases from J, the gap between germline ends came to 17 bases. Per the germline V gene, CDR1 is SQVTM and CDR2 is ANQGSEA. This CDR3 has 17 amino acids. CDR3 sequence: CSVDQDGVVATNEKLFF. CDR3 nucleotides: TGCAGCGTTGATCAGGACGGGGTAGTTGCAACTAATGAAAAACTGTTTTTT.

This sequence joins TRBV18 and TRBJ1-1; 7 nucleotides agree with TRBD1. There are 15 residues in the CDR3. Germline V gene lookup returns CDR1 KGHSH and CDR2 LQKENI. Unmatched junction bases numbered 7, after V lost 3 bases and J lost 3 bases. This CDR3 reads CASSPSGQSYTEAFF. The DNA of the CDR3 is TGTGCCAGCTCACCCTCGGGACAGTCTTACACTGAAGCTTTCTTT.

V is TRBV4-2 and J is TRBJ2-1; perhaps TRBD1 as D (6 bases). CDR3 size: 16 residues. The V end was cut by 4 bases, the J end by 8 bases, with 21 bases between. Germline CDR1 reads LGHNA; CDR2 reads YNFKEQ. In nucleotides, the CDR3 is TGTGCCAGCAGCCGCTTACAGGGAGAGGGGTACGATGAGCAGTTCTTC. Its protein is CASSRLQGEGYDEQFF.

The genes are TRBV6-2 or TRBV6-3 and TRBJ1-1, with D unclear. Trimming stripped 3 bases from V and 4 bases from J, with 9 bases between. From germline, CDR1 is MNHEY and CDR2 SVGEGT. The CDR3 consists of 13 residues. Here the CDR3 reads CASSYFQATEAFF. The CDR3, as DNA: TGTGCCAGCAGTTATTTCCAGGCCACTGAAGCTTTCTTT.

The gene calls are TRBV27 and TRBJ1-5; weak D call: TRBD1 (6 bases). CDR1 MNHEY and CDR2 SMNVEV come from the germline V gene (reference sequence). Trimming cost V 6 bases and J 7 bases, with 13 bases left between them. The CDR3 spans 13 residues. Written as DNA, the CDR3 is TGTGCCAGCAGCAAAACAGGGAACCAGCCCCAGCATTTT. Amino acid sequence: CASSKTGNQPQHF.

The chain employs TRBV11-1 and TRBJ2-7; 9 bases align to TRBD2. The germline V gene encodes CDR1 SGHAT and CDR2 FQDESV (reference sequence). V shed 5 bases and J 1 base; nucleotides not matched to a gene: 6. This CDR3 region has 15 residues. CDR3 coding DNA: TGTGCCAGCAGCCTCGGACTAGCGCTTTCCTACGAGCAGTACTTC. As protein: CASSLGLALSYEQYF.

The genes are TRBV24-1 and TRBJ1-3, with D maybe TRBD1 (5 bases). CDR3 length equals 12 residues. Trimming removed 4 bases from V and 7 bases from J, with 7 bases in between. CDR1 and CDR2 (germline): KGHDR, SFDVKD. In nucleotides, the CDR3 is TGTGCCACCAGTGACGACAGCAACACCATATATTTT. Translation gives CATSDDSNTIYF.

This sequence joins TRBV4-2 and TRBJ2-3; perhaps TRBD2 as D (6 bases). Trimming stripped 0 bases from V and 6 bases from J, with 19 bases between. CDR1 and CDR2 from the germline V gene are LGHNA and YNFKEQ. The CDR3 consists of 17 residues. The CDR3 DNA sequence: TGTGCCAGCAGCCAAGATCGGCGGGGCGCCCGGGTGGATACGCAGTATTTT. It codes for CASSQDRRGARVDTQYF.

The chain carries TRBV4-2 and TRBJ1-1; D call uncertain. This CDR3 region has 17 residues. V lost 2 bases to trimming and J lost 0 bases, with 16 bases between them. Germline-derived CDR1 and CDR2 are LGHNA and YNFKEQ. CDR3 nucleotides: TGTGCCAGCAGCCAAACCCTACCGCGGAAGATGAACACTGAAGCTTTCTTT. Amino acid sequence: CASSQTLPRKMNTEAFF.

DNA for the CDR3: TGTGCCAGCAGCTTAAGCCCCCAGGGGACCTATGGCTACACCTTC. Translation: CASSLSPQGTYGYTF. The genes are TRBV5-6 and TRBJ1-2; TRBD1 might be the D (6 bases). In germline, CDR1 is SGHDT, CDR2 YYEEEE. V was clipped by 2 bases and J by 4 bases, with 15 bases between them. The CDR3 length is 15 residues.

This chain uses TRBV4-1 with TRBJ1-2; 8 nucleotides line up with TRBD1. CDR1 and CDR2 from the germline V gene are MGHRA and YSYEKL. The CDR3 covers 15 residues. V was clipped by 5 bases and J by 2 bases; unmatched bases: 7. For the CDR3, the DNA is TGCGCCAGCAGCGCCGGACAGGGCGGAAACTATGGCTACACCTTC. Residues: CASSAGQGGNYGYTF.

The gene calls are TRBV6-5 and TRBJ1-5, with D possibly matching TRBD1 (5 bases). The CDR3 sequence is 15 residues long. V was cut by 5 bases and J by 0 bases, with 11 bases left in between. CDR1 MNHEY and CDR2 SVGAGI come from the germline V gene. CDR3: CASSPGRDSNQPQHF. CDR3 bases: TGTGCCAGCAGTCCTGGCAGGGATAGCAATCAGCCCCAGCATTTT.

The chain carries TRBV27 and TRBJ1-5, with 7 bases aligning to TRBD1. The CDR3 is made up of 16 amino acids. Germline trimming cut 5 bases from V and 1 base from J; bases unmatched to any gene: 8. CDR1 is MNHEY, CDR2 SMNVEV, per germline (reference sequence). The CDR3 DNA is TGTGCCAGCAGTCCCTCGACAGGGCGAAGCAATCAGCCCCAGCATTTT. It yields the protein CASSPSTGRSNQPQHF.

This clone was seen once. Here the CDR3 reads CASSYREAFF. The CDR3 nucleotides are TGTGCCAGCAGTTACAGGGAAGCTTTCTTT. The genes are TRBV28 and TRBJ1-1, with TRBD1 as a possible D gene (5 bases). Germline assignment: CDR1 MDHEN and CDR2 SYDVKM. The CDR3 consists of 10 residues. V was clipped by 4 bases and J by 8 bases, with 5 bases between them.

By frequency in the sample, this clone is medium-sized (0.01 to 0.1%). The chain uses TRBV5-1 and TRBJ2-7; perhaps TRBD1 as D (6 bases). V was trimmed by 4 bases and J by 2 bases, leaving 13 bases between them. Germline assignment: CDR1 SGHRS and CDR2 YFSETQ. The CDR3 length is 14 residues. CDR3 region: CASSKTGTAYEQYF. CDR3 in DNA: TGCGCCAGCAGCAAAACAGGGACGGCCTACGAGCAGTACTTC.

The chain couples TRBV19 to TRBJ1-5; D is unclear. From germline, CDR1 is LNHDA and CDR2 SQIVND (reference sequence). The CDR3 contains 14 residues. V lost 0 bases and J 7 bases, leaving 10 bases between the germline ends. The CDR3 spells CASSIELGGQPQHF. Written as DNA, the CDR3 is TGTGCCAGTAGTATAGAGTTAGGCGGACAGCCCCAGCATTTT.